One and the same sample provided the 17 T cell receptor beta chains below, sequenced in a study of CD8 T cells in Susac syndrome. An amount of RNA that ranged from roughly 0.45 to 1 ug was reverse transcribed with random hexamers. TCRdb fed the immunoSEQ multiplex PCR reads into MiXCR, producing one record per CDR3 protein. The repertoire includes about 1,400 distinct CDR3 sequences, approximately 70% of them detected once, and around a quarter sits in the top ten. Staining was done for CD27 and CD45RA, and it defined the memory subsets for TEMRA sorting. The sample was CD8+ TEMRA cells from PBMCs. Specified subset: FACS-sorted terminally differentiated effector memory CD8+ T cells re-expressing CD45RA (CD8+ TEMRA). These receptors originate from a human donor with Susac syndrome.

V and J are TRBV12-3 or TRBV12-4 and TRBJ2-2; D call uncertain. The CDR3 has 12 amino acids. The CDR3 is CAAVRTPGELFF. As DNA, the CDR3 is TGTGCAGCAGTAAGAACACCGGGGGAGCTGTTTTTT.

The chain combines TRBV5-6 with TRBJ1-5; the D is unclear. The V end lost 0 bases, the J end lost 0 bases, and 4 bases lay between the germline ends. Germline V gene sequence: CDR1 SGHDT, CDR2 YYEEEE. This CDR3 is built from 14 residues. As DNA, the CDR3 is TGTGCCAGCAGCTTGGGGGGTAGCAATCAGCCCCAGCATTTT. Residues: CASSLGGSNQPQHF.

The gene calls are TRBV12-3 or TRBV12-4 and TRBJ2-2, with D unresolved. V was trimmed by 5 bases and J by 11 bases, leaving 12 bases between them. The CDR3 consists of 12 residues. The CDR3 loop is CASSKNTVELFF. The CDR3 nucleotides read TGTGCCAGCAGTAAGAACACCGTTGAGCTGTTTTTT.

This clonotype was found a few times. The CDR3 reads CASSLEQLATNEKLFF. Written as DNA, the CDR3 is TGTGCCAGCAGTTTAGAACAGCTAGCAACTAATGAAAAACTGTTTTTT. This chain uses TRBV28 with TRBJ1-4, with unresolved D. Germline assignment: CDR1 MDHEN and CDR2 SYDVKM. The CDR3 contains 16 residues. V was pared by 2 bases and J by 0 bases, with 10 bases between.

This clonotype was counted a few times. Germline and junction disagree at one end, which may indicate a read error. The V gene is TRBV7-3, the J gene TRBJ2-6, with D perhaps being TRBD1 or TRBD2 (5 bases each). The CDR3 totals 19 residues. Germline V gives CDR1 SGHTA, CDR2 FQGTGA. The chain's CDR3 is CASSFEGRDSHFGAIVLTF. CDR3 coding DNA: TGTGCCAGCAGCTTTGAGGGCAGGGATTCCCACTTTGGGGCCATCGTCCTGACTTTC.

A note on this clonotype: Because it lacks the conserved phenylalanine or tryptophan at the end, this CDR3 is likely a read error. The chain joins TRBV12-3 or TRBV12-4 to TRBJ2-2, with D uncertain. The germline V and J ends were trimmed by 5 bases and 4 bases, with 5 bases remaining between them. This CDR3 contains 12 residues. CDR3 residues: CASSKSTGELFS. The CDR3 DNA follows: TGTGCCAGCAGTAAGAGCACCGGGGAGCTGTTTTCC.

Worth noting for this clonotype: The germline gene is not matched at one end of the junction; a read error may be the cause. The chain carries TRBV12-3 or TRBV12-4 and TRBJ2-2; possibly TRBD2 for D (5 bases). The CDR3 sequence is 12 residues long. CDR3 residues: CVSSKNTGEPFF. The CDR3 nucleotides are TGTGTCAGCAGTAAGAACACCGGGGAGCCGTTTTTT.

The chain combines TRBV6-1 with TRBJ2-5; 10 bases agree with TRBD1. CDR1 is MNHNS and CDR2 is SASEGT in the germline V gene. V was pared by 6 bases and J by 1 base, with 11 bases of the junction left unmatched. The CDR3 extends over 17 amino acids. The CDR3 DNA is TGTGCCAGCAGCCCGTTCCGGGACAGGGGAATCCAAGAGACCCAGTACTTC. Its protein is CASSPFRDRGIQETQYF.

With regard to this clonotype: An end of the junction does not agree with germline; a read error may underlie this. The rearrangement links TRBV7-6 to TRBJ2-6; either TRBD1 or TRBD2 may fit D (5 bases each). CDR1 and CDR2 from the germline V gene are SGHVS and FNYEAQ. The CDR3 has 19 residues. The CDR3 sequence: CASSVEGRDSHFGANGLTF. The CDR3 DNA reads as TGTGCCAGCAGCGTAGAGGGCAGGGATTCCCACTTTGGGGCCAACGGCCTGACTTTC.

The genes are TRBV6-5 and TRBJ1-2; D is undetermined. Between the trimmed V and J ends, which lost 3 bases and 8 bases, there was a span of 13 bases. CDR3 length equals 13 residues. CDR1 is MNHEY, CDR2 SVGAGI, per germline. DNA for the CDR3: TGTGCCAGCAGTTATTTCGCCGGTAGAGGCTACACCTTC. Protein product: CASSYFAGRGYTF.

The chain uses TRBV7-9 and TRBJ2-6; the D gene is possibly TRBD1 (5 bases). In germline, CDR1 is SEHNR, CDR2 FQNEAQ (reference sequence). The CDR3 sequence is 19 residues long. V lost 3 bases, J lost 3 bases, and 21 bases lay in between. The CDR3 coding sequence is TGTGCCAGCAGCTTTGTGGGCAGGGATTCCCACTTTGGGGCCAACGTCCTGACTTTC. It specifies CASSFVGRDSHFGANVLTF.

This rearrangement joins TRBV12-3 or TRBV12-4 to TRBJ2-2, with unresolved D. This CDR3 comprises 13 residues. The CDR3 protein is CVPKSKNTGELFF. The DNA for the CDR3 is TGTGTTCCTAAAAGTAAGAACACCGGGGAGCTGTTTTTT.

The V gene is TRBV24-1, the J gene TRBJ2-4; D is tentatively TRBD1 or TRBD2 (5 bases each). CDR3 length equals 17 residues. The V and J ends lost 3 bases and 4 bases respectively, with 18 bases between them. Germline lookup yields CDR1 KGHDR and CDR2 SFDVKD. This chain's CDR3 is CATSDGLNGAKKNIQYF. The CDR3 nucleotides are TGTGCCACCAGTGATGGATTAAACGGGGCAAAAAAAAACATTCAGTACTTC.

The chain uses TRBV4-3 and TRBJ1-1; D unresolved. Germline lookup yields CDR1 LGHNA and CDR2 YSLEER. V lost 4 bases and J 6 bases, leaving 12 bases between the germline ends. This CDR3 is built from 13 residues. CDR3 in amino acids: CASSPSRYSEAFF. DNA of the CDR3: TGCGCCAGCAGCCCCTCCAGGTACTCTGAAGCTTTCTTT.

To note about this clonotype: The junction departs from the called germline gene at one end, perhaps through a read error. This rearrangement joins TRBV7-9 to TRBJ2-6, with a weak D call TRBD1 (5 bases). CDR3 length equals 19 residues. Germline CDR1 and CDR2: SEHNR and FQNEAQ (reference sequence). CDR3 amino acids: CACSLECRVSHFGANVLTF. CDR3 nucleotide sequence: TGTGCCTGCAGCTTAGAGTGCAGGGTTTCCCACTTTGGGGCCAACGTCCTGACTTTC.

CDR3 DNA: TGTGCCAGTAGTATCGGTGCCCCCCCCCAGCATTTT. It codes for CASSIGAPPQHF. The gene calls are TRBV19 and TRBJ1-5; no firm D call. With 3 bases removed from V and 10 bases from J, the gap between germline ends came to 10 bases. The CDR3 loop spans 12 amino acids. Germline CDR1 is LNHDA and CDR2 is SQIVND (reference sequence).

This rearrangement joins TRBV5-4 to TRBJ1-5; tentative D call: TRBD1 (5 bases). This CDR3 has 14 amino acids. CDR1 is SGHNT and CDR2 is YYREEE in the germline V gene (reference sequence). The V gene lost 8 bases and the J gene lost 0 bases, with 12 bases spanning the gap. CDR3 nucleotide sequence: TGTGCCAGTTGCTTAGGGGTTAGCAATCAGCCCCAGCATTTT. Its translation is CASCLGVSNQPQHF.